A selection of T cell receptor beta chains follows, all from one sample in a study of blood T cell repertoires in COVID-19. The repertoire was sequenced with immunoSEQ multiplex PCR; TCRdb's copy has only in-frame clones and lacks some. The sample lists hundreds of thousands of clones; 89% were seen once. The specimen sequenced was peripheral blood. The receptors shown here come from a young man with COVID-19, enrolled during active disease. Each CDR3 is given with its conserved first and last residue. The D gene is left open where the match is weak. Clone size is given for some rows only: seen once, a few or many times, or a class if the clone is expanded.

v_call	j_call	clone_size	d_call	cdr3_nt	cdr3_aa
TRBV15	TRBJ1-6	NA	NA	TGTGCCACCAGCAGACCCGGACGGGGGAAGGGATCACCCCTCCACTTT	CATSRPGRGKGSPLHF
TRBV27	TRBJ2-5	NA	TRBD1	TGTGCCAGCAGTTTAAAGGGGGCCAGGGTGGGGGAGACCCAGTACTTC	CASSLKGARVGETQYF
TRBV13	TRBJ2-2	once	NA	TGTGCCAGTCTTCAGGGTCGATCGAACACCGGGGAGCTGTTTTTT	CASLQGRSNTGELFF
TRBV6-4	TRBJ2-3	NA	TRBD2	TGTGCCAGCAGTGACACTAGCGGGGGGGCAGATACGCAGTATTTT	CASSDTSGGADTQYF
TRBV5-4	TRBJ1-2	few	NA	TGTGCCAGCAGCTTTCAGGGTTCGGACTATGGCTACACCTTC	CASSFQGSDYGYTF
TRBV7-9	TRBJ2-5	NA	NA	TGTGCCAGCAGCTTAGAACTTGCCGGAGGGACCCAGTACTTC	CASSLELAGGTQYF
TRBV11-3	TRBJ2-6	NA	TRBD2	TGTGCCAGCACCCTTGGGGCTAGCGGGAGGTTCACCTCTGGGGCCAACGTCCTGACTTTC	CASTLGASGRFTSGANVLTF
TRBV19	TRBJ2-6	NA	NA	TGTGCCAGTAGTCTCAGGGTCGGTATTTCTGGGGCCAACGTCCTGACTTTC	CASSLRVGISGANVLTF
TRBV18	TRBJ2-3	NA	NA	TGTGCCAGCTCACCACTGCAGGGTGAACATACGGGTACGCAGTATTTT	CASSPLQGEHTGTQYF
TRBV19	TRBJ2-3	NA	TRBD1	TGTGCCAGTAGTCTCGGACAGGGATCAGATACGCAGTATTTT	CASSLGQGSDTQYF
TRBV7-9	TRBJ2-2	NA	TRBD1	TGTGCCAGCAGCCAGACCCCTGGACAGGGTTCGGGGGAGCTGTTTTTT	CASSQTPGQGSGELFF
TRBV5-1	TRBJ2-2	NA	TRBD2	TGCGCCAGCAGCTTAACTAGCGGGAGCAATGGCGGGGAGCTGTTTTTT	CASSLTSGSNGGELFF
TRBV25-1	TRBJ1-2	NA	NA	TGTGCCAGCAGTGACCCCCGGCAGGGCGGCTATGGCTACACCTTC	CASSDPRQGGYGYTF
TRBV4-2	TRBJ2-4	NA	TRBD2	TGTGCCAGCAGCCAAGAGAGCGGGGCCAACTATGGCATTCAGTACTTC	CASSQESGANYGIQYF
TRBV13	TRBJ1-1	NA	NA	TGTGCCAGCAGCTTAGGCCGCGGGGGGCACACTGAAGCTTTCTTT	CASSLGRGGHTEAFF
TRBV12-5	TRBJ1-1	NA	NA	TGTGCTAGTGGTTTGAGGGGCGAAGACACTGAAGCTTTCTTT	CASGLRGEDTEAFF
TRBV7-9	TRBJ1-2	once	NA	TGTGCCAGCAGCTTAGGAGAGGCCTATGGCTACACCTTC	CASSLGEAYGYTF
TRBV19	TRBJ1-1	NA	NA	TGTGCCAGTAGCCGTGAGGGGGACCAGAACACTGAAGCTTTCTTT	CASSREGDQNTEAFF
TRBV6-5	TRBJ2-1	NA	TRBD2	TGTGCTGAGGCGGGAGGTAGTACCGATGAGCAGTTCTTC	CAEAGGSTDEQFF
TRBV10-3	TRBJ2-1	NA	NA	TGTGCCGCCGGCCCGGAGCCCTACAATGAGCAGTTCTTC	CAAGPEPYNEQFF
TRBV4-1	TRBJ1-5	NA	TRBD1	TGCGCCAGCAGCCTCGAGAGGGGGCACCAGCCCCAGCATTTT	CASSLERGHQPQHF
TRBV6-5	TRBJ2-7	once	TRBD2	TGTGCCAGCAGCGCCCTAGCGGGGGGGCCTTACGAGCAGTACTTC	CASSALAGGPYEQYF
TRBV6-6	TRBJ2-7	once	TRBD2	TGTGCCAGCACCTCCATGATAGCGGGAGGGCCAAGAAAGCAGTACTTC	CASTSMIAGGPRKQYF
TRBV10-1	TRBJ2-6	NA	NA	TGCGCCAGCAGTGAGTCCCCAGGGTCTGGGGCCAACGTCCTGACTTTC	CASSESPGSGANVLTF
TRBV7-8	TRBJ1-4	NA	NA	TGTGCCAGCAGCTTAAGGAGGGCTGTCGAAAAACTGTTTTTT	CASSLRRAVEKLFF
TRBV6-5	TRBJ2-3	NA	NA	TGTGCCAGCAACGGCGGGATTAGATCGGATACGCAGTATTTT	CASNGGIRSDTQYF
TRBV9	TRBJ2-5	NA	TRBD2	TGTGCCAGCAGCGCTCCCCCGGATGGGGGAGGGGAGACCCAGTACTTC	CASSAPPDGGGETQYF
TRBV7-8	TRBJ2-1	NA	TRBD2	TGTGCCAGCAGCCGACTAGCCCACAATGAGCAGTTCTTC	CASSRLAHNEQFF
TRBV7-8	TRBJ2-7	NA	NA	TGTGCCAGCCTCTCCCGGGACAACTCCTACGAGCAGTACTTC	CASLSRDNSYEQYF
TRBV19	TRBJ2-3	NA	TRBD2	TGTGCCAGCGTTACTAGCGGGGGAGATACGCAGTATTTT	CASVTSGGDTQYF
TRBV18	TRBJ2-1	NA	TRBD1	TGTGCCAGCTCACCAAAGGGGGCGCAAGACGATGAGCAGTTCTTC	CASSPKGAQDDEQFF
TRBV15	TRBJ2-3	few	NA	TGTGCCACCAGCAGAGATCCCTCAGATACGCAGTATTTT	CATSRDPSDTQYF
TRBV10-3	TRBJ1-5	once	TRBD1	TGTGCCATCAGTCAAAAGGGACAGGGAAACCAGCCCCAGCATTTT	CAISQKGQGNQPQHF
TRBV6-5	TRBJ2-7	NA	NA	TGTGCCAGCACCGAGCCGGCGGTCGCCTACGAGCAGTACTTC	CASTEPAVAYEQYF
TRBV6-5	TRBJ2-2	NA	NA	TGTGCCAGCAGTTACTCGACAGCCCCCACCGGGGAGCTGTTTTTT	CASSYSTAPTGELFF
TRBV2	TRBJ2-1	NA	TRBD2	TGTGCCAGCAGGGCACCGGGACTAGCGGGAGGACGTGAGCAGTTCTTC	CASRAPGLAGGREQFF
TRBV6-5	TRBJ2-7	NA	NA	TGTGCCAGCAGTCCCCAAGGACTCAACTACGAGCAGTACTTC	CASSPQGLNYEQYF
TRBV10-3	TRBJ2-7	NA	NA	TGTGCCATCAGTGATCCGGGGAAACAAACGTACGAGCAGTACTTC	CAISDPGKQTYEQYF
TRBV5-1	TRBJ2-7	NA	TRBD1	TGCGCCAGCAGCTCCGGATTGGAGGACAGGGCCGACGAGCAGTACTTC	CASSSGLEDRADEQYF
TRBV13	TRBJ2-1	NA	TRBD2	TGTGCCAGCAGCTTAGACGGGAGGGCCTTCGATGAGCAGTTCTTC	CASSLDGRAFDEQFF
TRBV7-2	TRBJ1-6	NA	NA	TGTGCCAGCAGCTTAGCTTTAGATAATTCACCCCTCCACTTT	CASSLALDNSPLHF